Following are 5 T cell receptor beta chains from one sample sequenced in a study of T cells in Graves' hyperthyroidism and ophthalmopathy. RNA transcripts provided the source from which TCR beta CDR3 regions were amplified. The HTBI primer set served for first-round RT-PCR of the TCR CDR3. TCRdb reprocessed the multiplex PCR reads with MiXCR, giving one entry per CDR3 protein. This sample has about 96,000 distinct CDR3 sequences, with about half found just once. Sequencing used blood. The receptors shown here come from a woman aged 40-49 years with Graves' hyperthyroidism.

The chain has TRBV7-2 and TRBJ2-5, with D perhaps matching TRBD1 (6 bases). The germline V gene encodes CDR1 SGHTA and CDR2 FQGNSA. Trimming stripped 5 bases from V and 4 bases from J, with 17 bases between. The length of the CDR3 is 15 residues. The CDR3 sequence is CASSPPFDRRETQYF. In nucleotides, the CDR3 is TGTGCCAGCAGCCCCCCTTTCGACAGGCGAGAGACCCAGTACTTC.

V and J are TRBV5-1 and TRBJ1-2; 11 bases fit TRBD1. Germline V lookup: CDR1 SGHRS, CDR2 YFSETQ. The CDR3 is made up of 13 amino acids. After removal of 4 bases from V and 5 bases from J, the junction contained 1 base not matched to a gene. This chain's CDR3 is CASSGTGGYGYTF. The DNA of the CDR3 is TGCGCCAGCAGCGGGACAGGGGGGTATGGCTACACCTTC.

The chain carries TRBV7-6 and TRBJ2-7; 16 positions match TRBD2. The CDR3 runs to 15 residues. Per the germline V gene, CDR1 is SGHVS and CDR2 is FNYEAQ. With V trimmed by 4 bases and J by 9 bases, 6 bases remained unmatched. The CDR3 DNA is TGTGCCAGCAGCTGGGGACTAGCGGGAGGGGGGGTGCAGTACTTC. It encodes CASSWGLAGGGVQYF. The whole variable domain, remainder taken from reference TRBV7-6 and TRBJ2-7, is GAGVSQSPRYKVTKRGQDVALRCDPISGHVSLYWYRQALGQGPEFLTYFNYEAQQDKSGLPNDRFSAERPEGSISTLTIQRTEQRDSAMYRCASSWGLAGGGVQYFGPGTRLTVT.

V gene TRBV13 combines with J gene TRBJ1-5; 10 positions match TRBD1. V shed 6 bases and J 2 bases; nucleotides not matched to a gene: 7. The germline CDR1 and CDR2 sequences are PRHDT and FYEKMQ (reference sequence). The CDR3 loop spans 16 amino acids. CDR3 in amino acids: CASSLTGGRGNQPQHF. In nucleotides, the CDR3 is TGTGCCAGCAGTCTGACAGGGGGCAGGGGCAATCAGCCCCAGCATTTT.

The CDR3 DNA reads TGTGCCAGCAGCTTTGCCGGGACAGGGGAAGAGACCCAGTACTTC. Translation gives CASSFAGTGEETQYF. This chain links TRBV7-6 with TRBJ2-5, with 10 positions matching TRBD1. From germline, CDR1 is SGHVS and CDR2 FNYEAQ. This CDR3 has 15 residues. The J segment lost 3 bases and the V segment lost 3 bases, leaving 4 bases of the junction unmatched.